This TCR beta chain was captured by sequencing in a study of T cells in Graves' hyperthyroidism and ophthalmopathy. Study-level points and caveats: Ophthalmopathy and stable hyperthyroidism were separated by a 13 V-J model. Clonotypes that were expanded in thyroid above 0.001 mostly appeared in blood too.

It was RNA transcripts that yielded the amplified TCR beta CDR3 regions. Primed by the HTBI set, a first-round RT-PCR was run on the TCR CDR3. TCRdb independently ran MiXCR on the multiplex PCR reads; one entry per CDR3 protein. Of roughly 250,000 distinct CDR3 sequences in the sample, roughly 15% are singletons; the top ten hold less than 35%. V lost 0 bases and J lost 4, with 12 bases in between. The CDR3 is 15 amino acids. Germline V CDR1 and CDR2: MNHEY, SVGEGT. Exclusion followed for patients with uncontrolled infection, other autoimmune disease, pregnancy or lactation. Orbital computed tomography and thyroid ultrasound, together with serum TRAb and thyroxine and clinical symptoms, were used for diagnoses. This clonotype was seen ten or more times. What it binds is unknown.

This TCR came from a woman aged 18 to 35 with Graves' ophthalmopathy. The sample taken for sequencing was blood. The gene calls are TRBV6-2 or TRBV6-3 and TRBJ1-2; tentative D call: TRBD1 (6 bases). The CDR3 is CASSYSRQETYGYTF. The CDR3 bases are TGTGCCAGCAGTTACTCGAGACAGGAGACCTATGGCTACACCTTC.